What follows are 27 T cell receptor beta chains derived from one specimen sequenced in a study of T cell repertoires in cytomegalovirus infection. TCRdb reprocessed the reads with MiXCR, giving one entry per CDR3 protein. This sample has 310,000 or so distinct CDR3 sequences, with about a quarter found just once. Material for sequencing was PBMCs. These receptors were taken from a human donor in good health (CMV status not recorded). Some clones in this sample may be carry-over from other donors' samples.

V usage is TRBV11-2 and J usage is TRBJ2-5, with D unclear. Trimming removed 5 bases from V and 2 bases from J, with 12 bases in between. The CDR3 length is 14 residues. In germline, CDR1 is SGHAT, CDR2 FQNNGV. The CDR3 here is CASSPGRQQETQYF. CDR3 DNA sequence: TGTGCCAGCAGCCCAGGACGGCAGCAAGAGACCCAGTACTTC. The full variable domain, its missing parts supplied by reference TRBV11-2 and TRBJ2-5, is EAGVAQSPRYKIIEKRQSVAFWCNPISGHATLYWYQQILGQGPKLLIQFQNNGVVDDSQLPKDRFSAERLKGVDSTLKIQPAKLEDSAVYLCASSPGRQQETQYFGPGTRLLVL.

This clonotype occurred many times. This chain joins TRBV7-2 and TRBJ2-2; perhaps TRBD2 as D (5 bases). Trimming shortened V by 7 bases and J by 4 bases, and 19 bases separated the two germline ends. The CDR3 has 16 residues. CDR1 and CDR2 (germline): SGHTA, FQGNSA. DNA for the CDR3: TGTGCCAGCACTCGATCGTCCGGGATGGGCACCGGGGAGCTGTTTTTT. The encoded protein is CASTRSSGMGTGELFF. Variable domain in full (rest from reference TRBV7-2 and TRBJ2-2): GAGVSQSPSNKVTEKGKDVELRCDPISGHTALYWYRQSLGQGLEFLIYFQGNSAPDKSGLPSDRFSAERTGGSVSTLTIQRTQQEDSAVYLCASTRSSGMGTGELFFGEGSRLTVL.

The chain employs TRBV20-1 and TRBJ1-5, with 10 bases fitting TRBD1. Germline CDR1 and CDR2: DFQATT and SNEGSKA (reference sequence). CDR3 length: 16 amino acids. The J segment lost 4 bases and the V segment lost 6 bases, leaving 12 bases of the junction unmatched. Written as DNA, the CDR3 is TGCAGTGCACCGGAGACAGGGGGCCACAATAATCAGCCCCAGCATTTT. This translates into CSAPETGGHNNQPQHF.

This clonotype showed up many times. This chain connects TRBV7-2 to TRBJ2-5, with TRBD2 identical over 13 bases. This CDR3 comprises 16 residues. Unmatched junction bases numbered 8, after V lost 5 bases and J lost 5 bases. Per the germline V gene, CDR1 is SGHTA and CDR2 is FQGNSA. Here the CDR3 reads CASSPTSGRAKETQYF. CDR3 DNA sequence: TGTGCCAGCAGCCCCACTAGCGGGAGGGCCAAGGAGACCCAGTACTTC.

The V and J genes are TRBV15 and TRBJ2-1, with 7 bases identical to TRBD2. In germline, CDR1 is LNHNV, CDR2 YYDKDF (reference sequence). This CDR3 comprises 14 residues. The V and J ends lost 8 bases and 4 bases, in that order; junction bases with no gene match: 8. The CDR3 nucleotides read TGTGCCACCTGTCTAGGAGCGGGGTACAATGAGCAGTTCTTC. Protein sequence: CATCLGAGYNEQFF.

This clonotype has a handful of counts. The rearrangement uses TRBV28 and TRBJ1-1; D not resolved. CDR1 is MDHEN, CDR2 SYDVKM, per germline. Between the trimmed V and J ends, which lost 7 bases and 4 bases, there was a span of 13 bases. CDR3 size: 13 residues. CDR3: CASTPHESTEAFF. The CDR3 nucleotides are TGTGCCAGCACCCCACATGAAAGCACTGAAGCTTTCTTT.

As regards this clonotype: This may come from a read error, since a much larger clone is one base off. V usage is TRBV12-3 or TRBV12-4 and J usage is TRBJ2-5; possibly TRBD2 for D (6 bases). The length of the CDR3 is 16 residues. The germline V and J ends were trimmed by 6 bases and 6 bases, with 23 bases remaining between them. The CDR3 region has the DNA TGTGCCAGCAGCCCCCACCCTCACGGGGGTTGGAAGACCCAGTACTTC. Translating it yields CASSPHPHGGWKTQYF.

This clonotype came up a few times. V is TRBV29-1 and J is TRBJ1-5; 7 bases are shared with TRBD1. Germline V CDR1 and CDR2: SQVTM, ANQGSEA. There are 13 residues in the CDR3. J gave up 6 bases and V 4 bases, and 6 bases lay outside the gene matches. The CDR3 sequence is CSVVGQAGQPQHF. The CDR3, as DNA: TGCAGCGTTGTCGGACAGGCTGGTCAGCCCCAGCATTTT.

The sample holds many counts of this clonotype. This rearrangement joins TRBV6-5 to TRBJ1-6; D is unresolved. Germline lookup yields CDR1 MNHEY and CDR2 SVGAGI. This CDR3 is built from 15 residues. V gave up 0 bases and J gave up 8 bases, with 11 bases separating them. The CDR3 DNA sequence: TGTGCCAGCAGTTACTCGAGTCGGGTTGATTCACCCCTCCACTTT. It yields the protein CASSYSSRVDSPLHF.

The chain is built from TRBV18 and TRBJ1-1, with 7 nucleotides matching TRBD1. Germline CDR1 KGHSH, CDR2 LQKENI. The J segment lost 1 base and the V segment lost 5 bases, leaving 7 bases of the junction unmatched. The CDR3 extends over 15 amino acids. The CDR3 region is CASSTTGRRNTEAFF. CDR3 coding DNA: TGTGCCAGCTCAACGACAGGGCGGAGGAACACTGAAGCTTTCTTT. Full variable domain (remainder filled in from reference TRBV18 and TRBJ1-1): NAGVMQNPRHLVRRRGQEARLRCSPMKGHSHVYWYRQLPEEGLKFMVYLQKENIIDESGMPKERFSAEFPKEGPSILRIQQVVRGDSAAYFCASSTTGRRNTEAFFGQGTRLTVV.

The sample holds many counts of this clonotype. This chain uses TRBV28 with TRBJ1-1, with 11 bases matching TRBD1. The V gene's germline CDR1 is MDHEN and CDR2 SYDVKM. The J segment lost 0 bases and the V segment lost 5 bases, leaving 2 bases of the junction unmatched. CDR3 length: 15 amino acids. The CDR3 DNA follows: TGTGCCAGCAGTGGACAGGGGGCTGTGAACACTGAAGCTTTCTTT. This codes for CASSGQGAVNTEAFF. The full variable domain, its missing parts supplied by reference TRBV28 and TRBJ1-1, is DVKVTQSSRYLVKRTGEKVFLECVQDMDHENMFWYRQDPGLGLRLIYFSYDVKMKEKGDIPEGYSVSREKKERFSLILESASTNQTSMYLCASSGQGAVNTEAFFGQGTRLTVV.

This clonotype came up many times. V gene TRBV19 combines with J gene TRBJ1-1; possibly TRBD1 for D (5 bases). V was shortened by 5 bases and J by 1 base, with 14 bases between the two germline ends. The germline V gene has CDR1 LNHDA and CDR2 SQIVND (reference sequence). The CDR3 has 15 residues. The CDR3 loop is CASSPPGRKNTEAFF. The CDR3, as DNA: TGTGCCAGTAGTCCTCCGGGACGGAAGAACACTGAAGCTTTCTTT.

This clonotype has at least ten counts. V usage is TRBV7-2 and J usage is TRBJ1-2, with D perhaps TRBD2 (5 bases). Gene TRBJ2-1 matches the end of the DNA better, so the J call may be wrong. Looked up from germline, CDR1 is SGHTA and CDR2 is FQGNSA. The CDR3 is 12 residues long. The DNA of the CDR3 is TGTGCCAGCAGCGAAGCACCCCGGGAACAGTTCTTC. Residues: CASSEAPREQFF.

This clonotype was picked up many times. The chain recombines TRBV7-2 with TRBJ2-5; tentatively, D is TRBD1 (6 bases). This CDR3 region has 11 residues. The V gene lost 5 bases and the J gene lost 7 bases, with 8 bases spanning the gap. Germline CDR1 reads SGHTA; CDR2 reads FQGNSA. As DNA, the CDR3 is TGTGCCAGCAGCACGACAGGGACCCAGTACTTC. Translation: CASSTTGTQYF.

The rearrangement joins TRBV6-5 to TRBJ2-3, with D unresolved. CDR1 MNHEY and CDR2 SVGAGI come from the germline V gene. Trimming took off 6 bases at V and 8 bases at J, with 15 bases between the two ends. The CDR3 is 13 amino acids. The CDR3 is CASRVTPYGTQYF. CDR3 bases: TGTGCCAGCAGGGTAACCCCTTATGGTACGCAGTATTTT.

This clonotype was recorded many times. This chain joins TRBV7-2 and TRBJ1-6, with D uncertain. The CDR3 length is 15 residues. CDR1 is SGHTA and CDR2 is FQGNSA in the germline V gene. V was trimmed by 4 bases and J by 10 bases, leaving 17 bases between them. CDR3 sequence (DNA): TGTGCCAGCAGCTCCCTGGTGGGTGGAGGATCACCCCTCCACTTT. It is translated as CASSSLVGGGSPLHF.

V and J are TRBV7-6 and TRBJ2-3; 9 bases align to TRBD1. Germline V gene sequence: CDR1 SGHVS, CDR2 FNYEAQ. The CDR3 has 16 residues. J lost 3 bases, V lost 5 bases, and 9 bases had no gene match. In DNA form, the CDR3 reads TGTGCCAGCAGCACGAGGACAGGGGATAGGACAGATACGCAGTATTTT. Protein: CASSTRTGDRTDTQYF.

This clonotype was counted only a few times. This chain connects TRBV20-1 to TRBJ2-5; no definite D call. Trimming stripped 1 base from V and 2 bases from J, with 14 bases between. CDR1 and CDR2 from the germline V gene are DFQATT and SNEGSKA (reference sequence). The CDR3 totals 15 residues. CDR3: CSARAGLGYQETQYF. In nucleotides, the CDR3 is TGCAGTGCTAGAGCCGGATTGGGGTATCAAGAGACCCAGTACTTC.

The chain has TRBV4-2 and TRBJ1-1, with 8 bases that match TRBD1. V shed 2 bases and J 11 bases; nucleotides not matched to a gene: 7. The CDR3 spans 13 residues. Germline CDR1 LGHNA, CDR2 YNFKEQ. The CDR3 spells CASSQLQTGDAFF. The CDR3, as DNA: TGTGCCAGCAGCCAACTTCAGACAGGGGACGCTTTCTTT.

The sample holds many counts of this clonotype. The DNA for the CDR3 is TGTGCCAGCAGCTCAATCACAGATACGCAGTATTTT. Translation gives CASSSITDTQYF. The chain is built from TRBV7-2 and TRBJ2-3; the D is unclear. The CDR3 covers 12 residues. The V and J ends lost 4 bases and 2 bases respectively, with 4 bases between them. Germline assignment: CDR1 SGHTA and CDR2 FQGNSA.

The chain uses TRBV12-3 or TRBV12-4 and TRBJ2-1; no reliable D call. Trimming removed 10 bases at V and 0 bases at J, with 10 bases between. The CDR3 is made up of 13 amino acids. In DNA, the CDR3 is TGTGCCACCACCTTGCGCTCCTACAATGAGCAGTTCTTC. Translating gives CATTLRSYNEQFF.

The chain is built from TRBV12-3 or TRBV12-4 and TRBJ1-6, with D unresolved. There are 17 residues in the CDR3. The ends were cut back, 3 bases at V and 2 bases at J, with 14 bases in the middle. CDR3 coding DNA: TGTGCCAGCAGTTTCGGGCAGCCCAATACCTATAATTCACCCCTCCACTTT. It codes for CASSFGQPNTYNSPLHF.

The genes are TRBV28 and TRBJ2-7, with 10 bases aligning to TRBD2. Losses at the gene ends were 6 bases for V and 10 bases for J; bases not matched to a gene: 21. This CDR3 has 17 residues. Germline-derived CDR1 and CDR2 are MDHEN and SYDVKM. The CDR3 reads CASRLRTSGADLPLQYF. The CDR3 DNA is TGTGCCAGCAGGCTGAGGACTAGCGGAGCCGATTTACCTCTCCAGTACTTC.

This clonotype was seen a handful of times. The chain carries TRBV29-1 and TRBJ2-5; tentative D call: TRBD2 (7 bases). The CDR3 runs to 14 residues. Germline-derived CDR1 and CDR2 are SQVTM and ANQGSEA. The V end was cut by 6 bases, the J end by 4 bases, with 18 bases between. CDR3 nucleotide sequence: TGCAGCGTGGGGGGGGGGCGCCGGGGAGAGACCCAGTACTTC. Residues: CSVGGGRRGETQYF.

This clonotype was counted many times. The chain carries TRBV7-2 and TRBJ2-1, with D perhaps matching TRBD2 (6 bases). The germline V gene has CDR1 SGHTA and CDR2 FQGNSA. This CDR3 comprises 16 residues. V shed 3 bases and J shed 0 bases, with 12 bases lying between them. The CDR3 DNA is TGTGCCAGCAGCTTCCAGGGACTGAGCTCCTACAATGAGCAGTTCTTC. Translation gives CASSFQGLSSYNEQFF.

This clonotype was found a few times. The rearrangement joins TRBV20-1 to TRBJ2-1; D remains unclear. The CDR3 totals 15 residues. V was shortened by 1 base and J by 0 bases, with 10 bases between the two germline ends. The germline gives CDR1 DFQATT, CDR2 SNEGSKA (reference sequence). The CDR3 nucleotides read TGCAGTGCTAGAGGGGGTGGTGGCTCCTACAATGAGCAGTTCTTC. Amino acids: CSARGGGGSYNEQFF.

V and J are TRBV7-2 and TRBJ1-3; no definite D call. V lost 0 bases, J lost 0 bases, and 15 bases lay in between. The CDR3 consists of 18 residues. Germline assignment: CDR1 SGHTA and CDR2 FQGNSA. CDR3 residues: CASSLALKGYSSGNTIYF. CDR3 coding DNA: TGTGCCAGCAGCTTAGCGCTGAAAGGGTACTCCTCTGGAAACACCATATATTTT.